These 12 T cell receptor beta chains were sequenced from one sample in a study of beta chain features in type 1 diabetes. The investigators reverse transcribed all of the isolated RNA, so they sequenced expressed TCRB transcripts. TCRdb keeps only in-frame clones here, not all; method: immunoSEQ multiplex PCR. The sample has more than 8,000 clones, about 84% seen once. The source material was Tregs from blood. The receptors come from a woman aged 18-29 years in good health.

The V gene is TRBV19, the J gene TRBJ2-1; no firm D call. Germline V gives CDR1 LNHDA, CDR2 SQIVND (reference sequence). V gave up 3 bases and J gave up 0 bases, with 9 bases separating them. The length of the CDR3 is 15 residues. DNA for the CDR3: TGTGCCAGTAGTATTCGTGAGAGCTCCTACAATGAGCAGTTCTTC. It encodes CASSIRESSYNEQFF.

The chain carries TRBV6-1 and TRBJ1-1; the D gene is possibly TRBD1 (6 bases). This CDR3 contains 13 residues. CDR1 and CDR2 from the germline V gene are MNHNS and SASEGT. V was trimmed by 5 bases and J by 1 base, leaving 8 bases between them. In nucleotides, the CDR3 is TGTGCCAGCAGTCCACAGGGGAACACTGAAGCTTTCTTT. Its protein is CASSPQGNTEAFF.

The chain combines TRBV5-4 with TRBJ2-7; D perhaps matches TRBD2 (5 bases). Trimming stripped 4 bases from V and 3 bases from J, with 5 bases between. From germline, CDR1 is SGHNT and CDR2 YYREEE (reference sequence). The CDR3 totals 11 residues. This CDR3 reads CASSEGYEQYF. DNA of the CDR3: TGTGCCAGCAGCGAGGGCTACGAGCAGTACTTC.

The rearrangement joins TRBV2 to TRBJ2-1; D may be TRBD2 (6 bases). V shed 7 bases and J shed 8 bases, with 15 bases lying between them. Germline CDR1 SNHLY, CDR2 FYNNEI. There are 13 residues in the CDR3. Here the CDR3 reads CASMGEWGDEQFF. DNA of the CDR3: TGTGCCAGCATGGGGGAGTGGGGGGATGAGCAGTTCTTC.

This chain uses TRBV30 with TRBJ1-2; D is perhaps TRBD1 (6 bases). The V end was cut by 0 bases, the J end by 8 bases, with 37 bases between. The V gene's germline CDR1 is GTSNPN and CDR2 SVGIG (reference sequence). The CDR3 loop spans 21 amino acids. Written as DNA, the CDR3 is TGTGCCTGGAGTGTATCGAGGTTCCGGCGGGGGGCTTATGGGCCCGCGTTGGGCTACACCTTC. Protein product: CAWSVSRFRRGAYGPALGYTF.

This rearrangement joins TRBV6-6 to TRBJ2-7, with 8 bases that match TRBD1. The CDR3 runs 16 residues. CDR1 and CDR2 (germline): MNHNY, SVGAGI (reference sequence). Trimming cost V 5 bases and J 0 bases; bases outside gene matches: 9. This CDR3 reads CASSLSGTGGSYEQYF. CDR3 sequence (DNA): TGTGCCAGCAGTCTCTCCGGGACAGGAGGCTCCTACGAGCAGTACTTC.

The rearrangement links TRBV29-1 to TRBJ1-3, with TRBD1 as a possible D gene (5 bases). The CDR3 consists of 12 residues. Between the trimmed V and J ends, which lost 3 bases and 5 bases, there was a span of 8 bases. Germline V CDR1 and CDR2: SQVTM, ANQGSEA. CDR3 nucleotides: TGCAGCGTTGACGGGACTAGAAACACCATATATTTT. This codes for CSVDGTRNTIYF.

V is TRBV27 and J is TRBJ1-1; D is perhaps TRBD1 (6 bases). V lost 4 bases and J lost 10, with 22 bases in between. The CDR3 loop spans 15 amino acids. Germline CDR1 and CDR2: MNHEY and SMNVEV (reference sequence). The CDR3 DNA follows: TGTGCCAGCAGTTACGACAGGTTGGGGACCATGGTAGCTTTCTTT. Its protein is CASSYDRLGTMVAFF.

In nucleotides, the CDR3 is TGTGCCAGCAGCACCTGGGGACAGGGGGAGGGTGAGCAGTTCTTC. This codes for CASSTWGQGEGEQFF. This chain joins TRBV9 and TRBJ2-1; 11 bases fit TRBD1. Germline CDR1 SGDLS, CDR2 YYNGEE. There are 15 residues in the CDR3. V dropped 4 bases and J dropped 9; count of bases not matched to a gene: 9.

This chain links TRBV5-1 with TRBJ1-1; 8 bases are a match to TRBD1. Per the germline V gene, CDR1 is SGHRS and CDR2 is YFSETQ. This CDR3 is 14 amino acids long. With 6 bases clipped from V and 3 bases from J, the junction kept 7 bases outside the gene matches. The CDR3 here is CASTWTGLDTEAFF. The CDR3 coding sequence is TGCGCCAGCACCTGGACAGGGTTGGACACTGAAGCTTTCTTT.

The chain uses TRBV5-6 and TRBJ2-1, with 11 bases matching TRBD2. The CDR3 consists of 18 residues. Germline V gene lookup returns CDR1 SGHDT and CDR2 YYEEEE. The junction had 11 bases not matched to a gene; V was cut back by 2 bases and J by 4 bases. The CDR3 spells CASSFLVSGGAGYNEQFF. The CDR3 DNA is TGTGCCAGCAGCTTCCTGGTTAGCGGGGGGGCCGGGTACAATGAGCAGTTCTTC.

The chain is built from TRBV7-9 and TRBJ2-7, with a tentative D call TRBD1 (6 bases). The CDR3 spans 18 residues. The V end lost 2 bases, the J end lost 2 bases, and 22 bases lay between the germline ends. The germline V gene has CDR1 SEHNR and CDR2 FQNEAQ (reference sequence). The CDR3 region has the DNA TGTGCCAGCAGCTTACCCAAAGGGTTGCAGGGGCCTCCCTACGAGCAGTACTTC. It encodes CASSLPKGLQGPPYEQYF.